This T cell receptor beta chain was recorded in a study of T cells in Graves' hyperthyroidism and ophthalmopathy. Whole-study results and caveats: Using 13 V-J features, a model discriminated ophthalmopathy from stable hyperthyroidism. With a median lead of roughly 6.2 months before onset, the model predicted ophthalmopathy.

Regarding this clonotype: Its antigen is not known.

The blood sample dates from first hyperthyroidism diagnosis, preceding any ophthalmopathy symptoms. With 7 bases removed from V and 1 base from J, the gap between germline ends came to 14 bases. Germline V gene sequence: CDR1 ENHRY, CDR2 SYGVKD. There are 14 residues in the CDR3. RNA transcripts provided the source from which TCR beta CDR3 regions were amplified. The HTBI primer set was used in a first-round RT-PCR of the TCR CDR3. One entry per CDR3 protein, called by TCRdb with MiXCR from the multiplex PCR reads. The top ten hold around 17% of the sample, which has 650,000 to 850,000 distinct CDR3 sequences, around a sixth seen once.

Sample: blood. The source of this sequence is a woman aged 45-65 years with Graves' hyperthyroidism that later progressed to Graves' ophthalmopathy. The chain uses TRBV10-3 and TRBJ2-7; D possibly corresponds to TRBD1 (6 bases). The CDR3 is CAINHREASYEQYF. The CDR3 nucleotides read TGTGCCATCAACCACAGGGAAGCTTCCTACGAGCAGTACTTC.